This TCR beta chain was documented in a study of cytomegalovirus exposure and HLA in healthy donors. Study-level points and caveats: There were some public TCRs occurring in many donors, but most TCR sequences were rare. Confirmation in vitro established that a few CMV-associated chains were specific for CMV antigens.

Primers for the PCR totalled 60 Vbeta and 13 Jbeta. Sequencing was performed with immunoSEQ multiplex PCR; in TCRdb, only in-frame clones are kept and a portion is missing. The sample lists 100,000 to 150,000 clones; about two thirds were seen once. With respect to this clone: The antigen remains undetermined.

V was clipped by 1 base and J by 2 bases; unmatched bases: 11. Germline V CDR1 and CDR2: MNHEY, SMNVEV (reference sequence). This CDR3 contains 17 residues. The sequence was obtained from a human donor in good health. This sequence joins TRBV27 and TRBJ2-7; 7 nucleotides line up with TRBD1. Sequencing was performed on PBMCs. As DNA, the CDR3 is TGTGCCAGCAGTTTATTCCACCGGGGACAGTCCGCCTACGAGCAGTACTTC. This translates into CASSLFHRGQSAYEQYF.